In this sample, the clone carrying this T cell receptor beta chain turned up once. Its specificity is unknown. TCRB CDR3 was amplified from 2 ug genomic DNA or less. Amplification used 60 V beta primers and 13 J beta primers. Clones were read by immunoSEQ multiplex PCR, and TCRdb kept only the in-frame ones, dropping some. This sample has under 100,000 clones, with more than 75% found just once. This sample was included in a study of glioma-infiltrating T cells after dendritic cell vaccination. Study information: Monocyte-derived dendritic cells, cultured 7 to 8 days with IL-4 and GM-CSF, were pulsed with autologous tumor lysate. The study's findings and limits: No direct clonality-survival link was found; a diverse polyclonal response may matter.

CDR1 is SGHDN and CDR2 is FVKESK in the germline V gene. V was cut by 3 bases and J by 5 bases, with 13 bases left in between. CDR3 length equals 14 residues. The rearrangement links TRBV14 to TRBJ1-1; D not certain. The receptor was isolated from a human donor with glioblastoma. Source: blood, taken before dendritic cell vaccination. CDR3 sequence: CASSHTSGRTEAFF. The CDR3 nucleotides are TGTGCCAGCAGCCACACGTCCGGGAGGACTGAAGCTTTCTTT.